The 18 T cell receptor beta chains below all came from one sample that was sequenced in a study of PD-L1 blockade in urothelial cancer (dated by TCRdb to 2015 to 2018). Receptors were amplified or captured by the immunoSEQ multiplex PCR assay. TCRdb stores this immuneACCESS table with in-frame sequences only. Part of the clones is absent; in the studies checked, under half of the shortfall reflects unresolved V genes, and no reason is known for the rest. In all, the sample holds approximately 50,000 clones, and about 88% of those were seen once. The ten largest clones add up to 2% to 3% of the sample. The time point tag for this specimen amounts to: peripheral blood 6 weeks after treatment start. The source material was PBMCs, sampled around atezolizumab (anti-PD-L1) treatment. The receptor source for this set is a man in his 60s with urothelial cancer.

The V call is TRBV29-1, the J call TRBJ2-6; weak D call: TRBD1 (7 bases). From germline, CDR1 is SQVTM and CDR2 ANQGSEA. The CDR3 totals 14 residues. CDR3 coding DNA: TGCGGGGCGGGACAGAGCTCTGGGGCCAACGTCCTGACTTTC. Translation gives CGAGQSSGANVLTF.

This rearrangement joins TRBV5-1 to TRBJ2-2, with 8 bases that match TRBD2. Trimming cost V 4 bases and J 4 bases; bases outside gene matches: 6. The germline V gene has CDR1 SGHRS and CDR2 YFSETQ. This CDR3 has 15 amino acids. The CDR3: CASSQRETGTGELFF. The CDR3 DNA reads as TGCGCCAGCAGCCAGCGGGAGACGGGCACCGGGGAGCTGTTTTTT.

The chain carries TRBV6-1 and TRBJ1-2; possible D gene TRBD1, 6 bases. The CDR3 runs to 15 residues. Trimming shortened V by 7 bases and J by 8 bases, and 23 bases separated the two germline ends. Germline V gene lookup returns CDR1 MNHNS and CDR2 SASEGT. The CDR3 DNA is TGTGCCAGCACCCCCGGGATAAACAGGGAAGGCGGCTACACCTTC. Protein product: CASTPGINREGGYTF.

This chain uses TRBV7-2 with TRBJ2-7; 7 bases are shared with TRBD1. CDR3 length equals 14 residues. With V trimmed by 5 bases and J by 0 bases, 4 bases remained unmatched. Germline V gene data show CDR1 as SGHTA and CDR2 as FQGNSA. The CDR3, as DNA: TGTGCCAGCAGCAGGGGACAGCCCTCCTACGAGCAGTACTTC. It encodes CASSRGQPSYEQYF.

The chain couples TRBV19 to TRBJ1-2, with 7 bases that match TRBD1. Germline CDR1 is LNHDA and CDR2 is SQIVND (reference sequence). There are 16 residues in the CDR3. J gave up 5 bases and V 3 bases, and 12 bases lay outside the gene matches. The CDR3 coding sequence is TGTGCCAGTAGTATGCCGGAGGGCAGGGGGAAGTATGGCTACACCTTC. Its translation: CASSMPEGRGKYGYTF.

The V call is TRBV2, the J call TRBJ2-1; TRBD2 agrees at 9 bases. Germline V gene sequence: CDR1 SNHLY, CDR2 FYNNEI. The CDR3 contains 14 residues. Trimming removed 6 bases from V and 6 bases from J; junction bases left unmatched: 6. The CDR3 loop is CASRRGGGANEQFF. In nucleotides, the CDR3 is TGTGCCAGCAGGAGGGGCGGGGGGGCCAATGAGCAGTTCTTC.

The chain combines TRBV4-1 with TRBJ1-6, with 7 bases matching TRBD1. Germline V CDR1 and CDR2: MGHRA, YSYEKL. Trimming removed 8 bases from V and 7 bases from J; junction bases left unmatched: 14. The CDR3 spans 16 residues. The CDR3 is CASQRPSGTENSPLHF. The DNA of the CDR3 is TGCGCCAGCCAAAGACCTTCCGGGACAGAGAATTCACCCCTCCACTTT.

The chain is built from TRBV7-9 and TRBJ1-1, with 7 bases identical to TRBD1. Germline assignment: CDR1 SEHNR and CDR2 FQNEAQ (reference sequence). The CDR3 loop spans 14 amino acids. V shed 5 bases and J 6 bases; nucleotides not matched to a gene: 9. The CDR3 region is CASSISRDSPEAFF. As DNA, the CDR3 is TGTGCCAGCAGCATAAGCAGGGACAGCCCTGAAGCTTTCTTT.

The V call is TRBV9, the J call TRBJ2-3; 12 positions agree with TRBD2. The germline CDR1 and CDR2 sequences are SGDLS and YYNGEE. Germline trimming cut 4 bases from V and 6 bases from J; bases unmatched to any gene: 6. This CDR3 comprises 15 residues. The CDR3 DNA reads TGTGCCAGCAGCCCCCAGACTAGCGGGAGTGATACGCAGTATTTT. Amino acid sequence: CASSPQTSGSDTQYF.

J is TRBJ2-7 and V is TRBV19, with D perhaps matching TRBD2 (5 bases). Trimming stripped 3 bases from V and 0 bases from J, with 6 bases between. The CDR3 is 13 residues long. Per the germline V gene, CDR1 is LNHDA and CDR2 is SQIVND (reference sequence). CDR3: CASSMGSSYEQYF. CDR3 DNA sequence: TGTGCCAGTAGTATGGGGAGCTCCTACGAGCAGTACTTC.

The rearrangement links TRBV9 to TRBJ2-3; no reliable D call. The CDR3 covers 13 residues. V was clipped by 4 bases and J by 4 bases, with 10 bases between them. Germline CDR1 and CDR2: SGDLS and YYNGEE. Here the CDR3 DNA reads TGTGCCAGCAGCCCATCTAGGTCAGATACGCAGTATTTT. This codes for CASSPSRSDTQYF.

The genes are TRBV11-2 and TRBJ2-5, with 13 bases lining up with TRBD2. V was pared by 3 bases and J by 2 bases, with 3 bases of the junction left unmatched. CDR1 SGHAT and CDR2 FQNNGV come from the germline V gene. The CDR3 is 16 residues long. CDR3 protein: CASSLGLAGTQETQYF. CDR3 nucleotide sequence: TGTGCCAGCAGCTTGGGACTAGCGGGGACGCAAGAGACCCAGTACTTC.

The chain employs TRBV5-1 and TRBJ1-2, with D uncertain. Germline V lookup: CDR1 SGHRS, CDR2 YFSETQ. The CDR3 contains 14 residues. The V and J ends lost 0 bases and 4 bases respectively, with 10 bases between them. In DNA form, the CDR3 reads TGCGCCAGCAGCTTGGCCGAGGAGGCCTATGGCTACACCTTC. It translates to CASSLAEEAYGYTF.

The chain links TRBV7-9 to TRBJ2-4, with D perhaps matching TRBD2 (6 bases). The V gene lost 8 bases and the J gene lost 5 bases, with 13 bases spanning the gap. The CDR3 spans 13 residues. Germline V lookup: CDR1 SEHNR, CDR2 FQNEAQ (reference sequence). Here the CDR3 reads CASEPSGENIQYF. The CDR3 coding sequence is TGTGCCAGCGAACCCTCGGGAGAAAACATTCAGTACTTC.

This clone appeared a few times. The chain combines TRBV5-1 with TRBJ2-5, with a weak D call TRBD2 (6 bases). This CDR3 has 13 amino acids. Trimming shortened V by 0 bases and J by 3 bases, and 6 bases separated the two germline ends. CDR1 is SGHRS, CDR2 YFSETQ, per germline. CDR3 residues: CASSLGTKETQYF. CDR3 DNA sequence: TGCGCCAGCAGCTTGGGGACTAAAGAGACCCAGTACTTC.

The J gene is TRBJ2-1, the V gene TRBV12-5, with TRBD2 identical over 14 bases. Trimming at V came to 3 bases and at J to 15 bases, leaving 7 bases not matched to a gene. The CDR3 loop spans 14 amino acids. The germline V gene encodes CDR1 LGHNT and CDR2 FRNRAP. The CDR3 DNA follows: TGTGCTAGTGGTTTAGGGACTAGCGGGAGAGAACCGTTCTTC. This codes for CASGLGTSGREPFF.

This clone has a single count. The J gene is TRBJ2-3, the V gene TRBV7-9; D perhaps matches TRBD2 (5 bases). The V and J ends lost 1 base and 1 base respectively, with 12 bases between them. Germline CDR1 and CDR2: SEHNR and FQNEAQ (reference sequence). The CDR3 runs to 16 residues. Here the CDR3 DNA reads TGTGCCAGCAGCTTAGATGGGAGTAGGGGCACAGATACGCAGTATTTT. The encoded protein is CASSLDGSRGTDTQYF.

The V and J genes are TRBV5-1 and TRBJ1-3, with 8 bases identical to TRBD1. This CDR3 contains 16 residues. Looked up from germline, CDR1 is SGHRS and CDR2 is YFSETQ. The V segment lost 4 bases and the J segment 3 bases; nucleotides outside the gene matches: 9. The CDR3 sequence is CASSLPGQGSGNTIYF. The CDR3 nucleotides read TGCGCCAGCAGCCTGCCAGGACAGGGTAGTGGAAACACCATATATTTT.